Shown below are 3 T cell receptor beta chains from a single sample sequenced in a study of T cell changes during pregnancy in multiple sclerosis. Repertoires were generated with immunoSEQ multiplex PCR, while TCRdb's copy carries only in-frame clones and drops some. The table has tens of thousands of clones, over 80% seen once; the top ten hold roughly 7%. Here the sequenced sample was CD8+ T cells from peripheral blood mononuclear cells, taken in the third trimester of pregnancy. Every receptor here comes from a female donor with multiple sclerosis, enrolled in a pregnancy study.

The genes are TRBV7-8 and TRBJ1-2, with TRBD1 identical over 12 bases. Germline CDR1 reads SGHVS; CDR2 reads FQNEAQ. Germline trimming cut 6 bases from V and 3 bases from J; bases unmatched to any gene: 11. CDR3 length: 17 amino acids. For the CDR3, the DNA is TGTGCCAGCAGAGGAGATCCCGGGACAGGGGGCTACTATGGCTACACCTTC. It encodes CASRGDPGTGGYYGYTF.

This rearrangement joins TRBV19 to TRBJ1-1, with unresolved D. This CDR3 comprises 14 residues. The germline V gene encodes CDR1 LNHDA and CDR2 SQIVND (reference sequence). Trimming removed 7 bases at V and 4 bases at J, with 16 bases between. The CDR3 protein is CASNVALGVTEAFF. The CDR3 coding sequence is TGTGCCAGTAATGTTGCCCTCGGGGTCACTGAAGCTTTCTTT.

This chain links TRBV19 with TRBJ2-7; weak D call: TRBD2 (6 bases). The germline V and J ends were trimmed by 3 bases and 0 bases, with 12 bases remaining between them. Germline V gene data show CDR1 as LNHDA and CDR2 as SQIVND (reference sequence). The CDR3 length is 15 residues. The CDR3 region has the DNA TGTGCCAGTAGTATGTGGAGGGACTCCTCCTACGAGCAGTACTTC. Protein sequence: CASSMWRDSSYEQYF. The variable domain in full, completed from reference TRBV19 and TRBJ2-7, reads DGGITQSPKYLFRKEGQNVTLSCEQNLNHDAMYWYRQDPGQGLRLIYYSQIVNDFQKGDIAEGYSVSREKKESFPLTVTSAQKNPTAFYLCASSMWRDSSYEQYFGPGTRLTVT.